This is a list of T cell receptor beta chains from one sample in a study of CD8+CD57+ T cells in acquired aplastic anemia. MiXCR, run by TCRdb on the reads, gives a single entry per CDR3 protein. The sample holds 150,000 to 160,000 distinct CDR3 sequences, just over 50% seen once. The sample taken for sequencing was sorted CD4+, CD8+, or CD8+CD57+ T cells (not recorded which) from PBMCs. The receptors derive from a human donor with aplastic anemia. Both conserved end residues are part of each CDR3. D genes are given only for firm matches. A clone size is listed for some rows: how often the clone was seen (once, few, many), or a class if it is expanded.

cdr3_nt	cdr3_aa	d_call	clone_size	j_call	v_call
TGTGCCAGCAGCGAGCCTTTTGGCGGGGGGTTGAATGAGCAGTTCTTC	CASSEPFGGGLNEQFF	TRBD2	many	TRBJ2-1	TRBV9
TGCGCCAGCATAGAACCGGGGGCCTACGAGCAGTACTTC	CASIEPGAYEQYF	.	.	TRBJ2-7	TRBV10-2
TGTGCCAGCCAGGGACCGAGCACCGAAGCTTCCTTT	CASQGPSTEASF	.	once	TRBJ1-1	TRBV19
TGCGCCAGCAGTGATGGCGGGCAAGAGACCCAGTACTTC	CASSDGGQETQYF	.	.	TRBJ2-5	TRBV10-1
TGTGCCAGCAGCCAAACTCCGGGGGGAGGGGGAGAGACCCAGTACTTC	CASSQTPGGGGETQYF	.	.	TRBJ2-5	TRBV7-6
TGTGCCAGCAGCGCGTGGGCAGGGGGTAACTATGGCTACACCTTC	CASSAWAGGNYGYTF	TRBD1	once	TRBJ1-2	TRBV9
TGTGCCAGCAGCCCCCGAGTGGCGTCTTACACCGGGGAGCTGTTTTTT	CASSPRVASYTGELFF	.	many	TRBJ2-2	TRBV11-2
TGTGCCAGCAGGACCACCGGGACAGGGGGCAAAAACACCATATATTTT	CASRTTGTGGKNTIYF	TRBD1	few	TRBJ1-3	TRBV12-3/TRBV12-4
TGTGCCAGCAGTTCTACTAGCGGCGCCGTTAGATTGGCCGGGGAGCTGTTTTTT	CASSSTSGAVRLAGELFF	TRBD2	many	TRBJ2-2	TRBV12-3/TRBV12-4
TGTGCCAGCAGCCCTAGACAGGGGGATCATGGTGAGCAGTTCTTC	CASSPRQGDHGEQFF	TRBD1	.	TRBJ2-1	TRBV5-6
TGTGCCAGCAGTTACTTCACTGGCATCAACACTGAAGCTTTCTTT	CASSYFTGINTEAFF	.	many	TRBJ1-1	TRBV6-5
TGTGCCAGCAGTGAACGTCAGCCCCAGCATTTT	CASSERQPQHF	.	many	TRBJ1-5	TRBV6-1
TGTGCCAGCAGCTTCTTACAGAGCGAGACCCAGTACTTC	CASSFLQSETQYF	.	.	TRBJ2-5	TRBV7-2
TGTGCCAGCAGCTCGGACCGGGACAGGGGAGTCTATGGCTACACCTTC	CASSSDRDRGVYGYTF	TRBD1	.	TRBJ1-2	TRBV11-1
TGTGCCAGCAGTGAAAAGGCCCCGGGGACAGGGGAAAAACTGTTTTTT	CASSEKAPGTGEKLFF	TRBD1	many	TRBJ1-4	TRBV25-1
TGTGCCAGCAGCTTTGGACTAGCGGGCATGTACAATGAGCAGTTCTTC	CASSFGLAGMYNEQFF	TRBD2	.	TRBJ2-1	TRBV25-1
TGTGCCAGCAGCTTAACTAGCGGGGGGGCCTATGAGCAGTTCTTC	CASSLTSGGAYEQFF	TRBD2	many	TRBJ2-1	TRBV7-6
TGTGCCAGCAGTCAATTAAGACCGGGACAGTCGAGAGAGCAGTACTTC	CASSQLRPGQSREQYF	TRBD1	once	TRBJ2-7	TRBV2
TGTGCCAGCAGCCCCGGGACAGGAAACTACGAGCAGTACTTC	CASSPGTGNYEQYF	TRBD1	many	TRBJ2-7	TRBV7-2
TGCGCCAGCAGCTTAACTAGCGGGGGCTCAGGTTCGCAGTACTTC	CASSLTSGGSGSQYF	TRBD2	.	TRBJ2-7	TRBV5-1
TGTGCCAGTGGCGACAGGGATGGCTATGGCTACACCTTC	CASGDRDGYGYTF	TRBD1	.	TRBJ1-2	TRBV19
TGTGCCAGCAGTGCGACAGCTGAAGCTTTCTTT	CASSATAEAFF	.	few	TRBJ1-1	TRBV10-3
TGTGCCAGCAGTGATTACGCCTACGAGCAGTACTTC	CASSDYAYEQYF	.	.	TRBJ2-7	TRBV6-1
TGTGCCAGTAGCGACAGGGGCAATCAGCAGTTCTTC	CASSDRGNQQFF	TRBD1	.	TRBJ2-1	TRBV19
TGTGCCAGTAGTAGGGGCAGAGGGAGCAATCAGCCCCAGCATTTT	CASSRGRGSNQPQHF	.	many	TRBJ1-5	TRBV19
TGTGCCAGCAGTTTATCGCCCGCCCTTTCTCAGGATACGCAGTATTTT	CASSLSPALSQDTQYF	.	few	TRBJ2-3	TRBV27
TGTGCCAGCAGCCCTTGGACGAGGGAGCAGTACTTC	CASSPWTREQYF	.	.	TRBJ2-7	TRBV14
TGTGCCAGCAGCACCCCCGGGACAGAAGAGACCCAGTACTTC	CASSTPGTEETQYF	TRBD1	many	TRBJ2-5	TRBV5-5
TGTGCCAGTAGTGGCCGCAGGGGCGAGCAGTACTTC	CASSGRRGEQYF	.	many	TRBJ2-7	TRBV19
TGTGCCAGCAGCCCTAGGTTGGATGAGCAGTTCTTC	CASSPRLDEQFF	.	once	TRBJ2-1	TRBV7-9
TGTGCCAGCAGCCCGGGGACAGGGGGCGAATACGAGCAGTACTTC	CASSPGTGGEYEQYF	TRBD1	many	TRBJ2-7	TRBV3-1
TGCAGTGCTAGGCATTACAGGAATTCCTACGAGCAGTACTTC	CSARHYRNSYEQYF	.	.	TRBJ2-7	TRBV20-1
TGTGCCAGCAGCTATTCGGGGGAGGCTAACTATGGCTACACCTTC	CASSYSGEANYGYTF	.	.	TRBJ1-2	TRBV7-9
TGTGCCACCAGCAGGGAGACGTACAATGAGCAGCTCTTC	CATSRETYNEQLF	.	.	TRBJ2-1	TRBV15
TGCAGTGCTAGAGAAGGGGTGGTCTACGAGGAGTACTTC	CSAREGVVYEEYF	.	.	TRBJ2-7	TRBV20-1
TGTGCCAGCAGTTACTCCTTGGACAGGAATGAAAAACTGTTTTTT	CASSYSLDRNEKLFF	TRBD1	few	TRBJ1-4	TRBV6-8
TGTGCCAGCAGCTTAGTTGGGGCTAGCCCGTTCTTC	CASSLVGASPFF	.	.	TRBJ2-1	TRBV7-2
TGTGCCAGCAGTGACTCGATGGGCAGGGAGCTGTTTTTT	CASSDSMGRELFF	.	many	TRBJ2-2	TRBV6-4
TGCGCCAGCAGCCAAGATTTCCAGTCCACAGATACGCAGTATTTT	CASSQDFQSTDTQYF	.	many	TRBJ2-3	TRBV4-3
TGTGCCAGCAGCTTAGGGGACGGGGGCTACACCTTC	CASSLGDGGYTF	.	few	TRBJ1-2	TRBV7-9
TGTGCCAGCAACCCTACCCAGGGACCGAAAGGGTGGTATGGCTACACCTTC	CASNPTQGPKGWYGYTF	.	many	TRBJ1-2	TRBV7-9
TGTGCCAGCATTAACACTGGGAGGGATACTGAAGCTTTCTTT	CASINTGRDTEAFF	.	many	TRBJ1-1	TRBV2
TGTGCCAGCAGCCCCGACAGGGTAGAGACCCAGTACTTC	CASSPDRVETQYF	TRBD1	.	TRBJ2-5	TRBV2
TGCAGTGCTACGCCCCGATGGGGTGGGAGGGCCTACGAGCAGTACTTC	CSATPRWGGRAYEQYF	TRBD2	.	TRBJ2-7	TRBV20-1
TGTGCCAGCAGCAACGTGGACACTGAAGCTTTCTTT	CASSNVDTEAFF	.	.	TRBJ1-1	TRBV7-9
TGTGCCAGCAGTGAAATCGGGGAGCCTGGCAATGAGCCCCAGCATTTT	CASSEIGEPGNEPQHF	.	.	TRBJ1-5	TRBV6-1
TGTGCCAGCAGCTTGATGGACGCAGGCTCTGGGGCCAACGTCCTGACTTTC	CASSLMDAGSGANVLTF	.	few	TRBJ2-6	TRBV11-2
TGTGCCAGTAGTATGGACGGGTTTCGTTACGAGCAGTACTTC	CASSMDGFRYEQYF	.	.	TRBJ2-7	TRBV19
TGTGCCAGCAGTGAGGACAGGGCGGGCCCCTACGAGCAGTACTTC	CASSEDRAGPYEQYF	TRBD1	many	TRBJ2-7	TRBV6-1
TGTGCCACGGGACTCGGCACTGAAGCTTTCTTT	CATGLGTEAFF	.	few	TRBJ1-1	TRBV7-6
TGTGCCAGTAGTATAGGGACTCGGGACATGATCTACGAGCAGTACTTC	CASSIGTRDMIYEQYF	.	.	TRBJ2-7	TRBV19
TGTGCCATCAGTGAGACAGGAGGTCAGCCCCAGCATTTT	CAISETGGQPQHF	.	many	TRBJ1-5	TRBV10-3
TGCAGCCTTTTCCGGGACAGGGGCGCGGATACGCAGTATTTT	CSLFRDRGADTQYF	TRBD1	.	TRBJ2-3	TRBV29-1
TGTGCCACCAGTGACCCCACCAGGGGGCTGGCTGAAGCTTTCTTT	CATSDPTRGLAEAFF	TRBD1	many	TRBJ1-1	TRBV24-1
TGTGCCAGCAGCGCAGGACTAGCGGGGGTTTCTACGCAGTATTTT	CASSAGLAGVSTQYF	TRBD2	many	TRBJ2-3	TRBV13
TGTGCCAGCAGTTACTTAGGGCGCGAGCAGTACTTC	CASSYLGREQYF	.	many	TRBJ2-7	TRBV6-5
TGTGCCAGCAGGGGATACAATCAGCCCCAGCATTTT	CASRGYNQPQHF	.	many	TRBJ1-5	TRBV2